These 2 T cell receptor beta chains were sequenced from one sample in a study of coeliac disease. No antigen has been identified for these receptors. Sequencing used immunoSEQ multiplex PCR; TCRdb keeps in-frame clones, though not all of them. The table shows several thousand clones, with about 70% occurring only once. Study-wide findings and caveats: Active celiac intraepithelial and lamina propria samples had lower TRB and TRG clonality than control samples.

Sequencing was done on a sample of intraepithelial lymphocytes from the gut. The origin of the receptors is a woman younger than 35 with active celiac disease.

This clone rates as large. This CDR3 is CSVEELGNEQYF. CDR3 sequence (DNA): TGCAGCGTTGAAGAGCTCGGGAACGAGCAGTACTTC. V and J are TRBV29-1 and TRBJ2-7; possible D gene TRBD2, 5 bases. The CDR3 loop spans 12 amino acids. From germline, CDR1 is SQVTM and CDR2 ANQGSEA. V gave up 0 bases and J gave up 5 bases, with 8 bases separating them.

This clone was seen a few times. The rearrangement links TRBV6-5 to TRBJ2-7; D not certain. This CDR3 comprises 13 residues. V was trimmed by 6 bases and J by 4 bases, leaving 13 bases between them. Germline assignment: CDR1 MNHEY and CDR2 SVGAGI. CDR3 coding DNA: TGTGCCAGCAGCTCCGTCAACTTGTACGAGCAGTACTTC. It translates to CASSSVNLYEQYF.